This TCR beta chain appears in the sequencing data of a study of blood T cell repertoires in COVID-19. TCRdb keeps only in-frame clones here, not all; method: immunoSEQ multiplex PCR. Of 85,000 to 100,000 clones in the sample, less than 95% were seen once. The CDR3 runs to 13 residues. In germline, CDR1 is ENHRY, CDR2 SYGVKD. Between the trimmed V and J ends, which lost 3 bases and 4 bases, there was a span of 9 bases. The rearrangement links TRBV10-3 to TRBJ1-2, with no clear D. This TCR came from a man in his sixties with acute or convalescent COVID-19. Sequenced sample: peripheral blood. CDR3 DNA: TGTGCCATCAGTGAACAACAGTTCTATGGCTACACCTTC. This sequence encodes CAISEQQFYGYTF.